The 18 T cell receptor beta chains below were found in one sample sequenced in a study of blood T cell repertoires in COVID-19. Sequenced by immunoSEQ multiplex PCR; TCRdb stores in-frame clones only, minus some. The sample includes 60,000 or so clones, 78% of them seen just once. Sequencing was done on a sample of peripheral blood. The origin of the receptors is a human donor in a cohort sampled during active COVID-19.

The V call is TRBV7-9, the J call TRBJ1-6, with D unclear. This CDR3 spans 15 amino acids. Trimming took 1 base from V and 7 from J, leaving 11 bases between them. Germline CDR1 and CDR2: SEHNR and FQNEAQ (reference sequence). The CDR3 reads CASSLGSILNSPLHF. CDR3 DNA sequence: TGTGCCAGCAGCTTAGGGAGCATCTTAAATTCACCCCTCCACTTT.

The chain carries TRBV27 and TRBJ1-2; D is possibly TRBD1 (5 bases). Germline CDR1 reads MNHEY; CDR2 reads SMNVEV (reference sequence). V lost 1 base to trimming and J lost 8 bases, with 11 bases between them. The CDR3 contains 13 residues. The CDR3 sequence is CASSLYQGGGYTF. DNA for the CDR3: TGTGCCAGCAGTTTATATCAGGGAGGGGGCTACACCTTC.

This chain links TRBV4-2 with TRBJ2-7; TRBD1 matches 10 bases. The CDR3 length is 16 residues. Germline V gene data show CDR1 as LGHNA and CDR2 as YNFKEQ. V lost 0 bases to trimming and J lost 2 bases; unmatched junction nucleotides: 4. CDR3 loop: CASSQDPGQGTYEQYF. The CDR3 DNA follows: TGTGCCAGCAGCCAAGATCCGGGACAGGGGACCTACGAGCAGTACTTC.

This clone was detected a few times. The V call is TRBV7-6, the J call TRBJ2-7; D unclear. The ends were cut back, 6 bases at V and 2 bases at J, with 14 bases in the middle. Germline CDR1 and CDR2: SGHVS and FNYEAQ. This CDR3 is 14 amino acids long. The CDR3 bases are TGTGCCAGCAGTGGGCAGGCTGAAGCCTACGAGCAGTACTTC. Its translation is CASSGQAEAYEQYF.

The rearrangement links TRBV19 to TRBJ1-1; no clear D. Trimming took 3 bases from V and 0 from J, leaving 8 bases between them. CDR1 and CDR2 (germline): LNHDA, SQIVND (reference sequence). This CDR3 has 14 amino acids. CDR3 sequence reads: CASSIGFMNTEAFF. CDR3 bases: TGTGCCAGTAGTATCGGGTTCATGAACACTGAAGCTTTCTTT.

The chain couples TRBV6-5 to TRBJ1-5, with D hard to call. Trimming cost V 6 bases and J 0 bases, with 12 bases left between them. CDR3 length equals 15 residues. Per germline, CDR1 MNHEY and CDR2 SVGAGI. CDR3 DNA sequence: TGTGCCAGCAGCCTCCGACAAACTAGCAATCAGCCCCAGCATTTT. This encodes CASSLRQTSNQPQHF.

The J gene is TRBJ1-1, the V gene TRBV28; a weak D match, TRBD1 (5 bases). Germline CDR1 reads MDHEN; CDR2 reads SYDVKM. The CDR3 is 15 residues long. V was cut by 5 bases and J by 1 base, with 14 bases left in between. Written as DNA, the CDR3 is TGTGCCAGCAGTAATTGGGTCGGGGGGAACACTGAAGCTTTCTTT. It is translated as CASSNWVGGNTEAFF.

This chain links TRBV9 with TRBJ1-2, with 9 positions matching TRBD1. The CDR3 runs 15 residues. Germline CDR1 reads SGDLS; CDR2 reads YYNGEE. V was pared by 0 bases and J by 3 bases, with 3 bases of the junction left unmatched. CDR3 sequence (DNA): TGTGCCAGCAGCGTAGGGGGGACAGGGTACTATGGCTACACCTTC. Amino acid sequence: CASSVGGTGYYGYTF.

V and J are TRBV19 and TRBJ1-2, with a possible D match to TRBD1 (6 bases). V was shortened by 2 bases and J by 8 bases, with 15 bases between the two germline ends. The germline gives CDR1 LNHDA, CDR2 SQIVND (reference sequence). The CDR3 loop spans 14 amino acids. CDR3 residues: CASSIPGVRSGYTF. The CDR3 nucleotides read TGTGCCAGTAGTATACCAGGGGTGCGATCCGGCTACACCTTC. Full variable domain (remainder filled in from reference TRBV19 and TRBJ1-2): DGGITQSPKYLFRKEGQNVTLSCEQNLNHDAMYWYRQDPGQGLRLIYYSQIVNDFQKGDIAEGYSVSREKKESFPLTVTSAQKNPTAFYLCASSIPGVRSGYTFGSGTRLTVV.

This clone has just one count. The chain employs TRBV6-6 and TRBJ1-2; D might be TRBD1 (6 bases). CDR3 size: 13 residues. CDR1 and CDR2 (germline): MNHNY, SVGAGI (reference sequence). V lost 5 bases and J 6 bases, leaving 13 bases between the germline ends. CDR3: CASSPQGRNGYTF. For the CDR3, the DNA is TGTGCCAGCAGTCCACAGGGTCGCAATGGCTACACCTTC.

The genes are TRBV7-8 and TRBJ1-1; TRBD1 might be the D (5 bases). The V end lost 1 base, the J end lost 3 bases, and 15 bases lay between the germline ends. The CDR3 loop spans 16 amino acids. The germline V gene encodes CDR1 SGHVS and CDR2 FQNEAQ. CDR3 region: CASSLGLGAGDTEAFF. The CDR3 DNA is TGTGCCAGCAGCTTAGGGTTAGGGGCTGGGGACACTGAAGCTTTCTTT.

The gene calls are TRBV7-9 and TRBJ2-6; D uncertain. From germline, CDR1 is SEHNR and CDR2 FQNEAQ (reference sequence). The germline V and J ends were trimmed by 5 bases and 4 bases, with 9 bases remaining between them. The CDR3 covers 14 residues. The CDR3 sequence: CASSGAVGANVLTF. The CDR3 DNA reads TGTGCCAGCAGCGGAGCCGTGGGGGCCAACGTCCTGACTTTC.

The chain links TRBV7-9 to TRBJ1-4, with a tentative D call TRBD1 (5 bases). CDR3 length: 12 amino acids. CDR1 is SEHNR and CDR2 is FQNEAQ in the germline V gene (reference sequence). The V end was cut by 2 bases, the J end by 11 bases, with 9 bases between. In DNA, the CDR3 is TGTGCCAGCAGCTTATGGGGGGAGAAACTGTTTTTT. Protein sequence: CASSLWGEKLFF.

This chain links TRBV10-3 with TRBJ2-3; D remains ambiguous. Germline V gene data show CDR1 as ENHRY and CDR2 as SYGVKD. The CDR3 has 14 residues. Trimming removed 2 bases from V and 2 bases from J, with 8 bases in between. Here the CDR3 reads CAISENSYTDTQYF. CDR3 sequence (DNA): TGTGCCATCAGTGAGAACAGTTACACAGATACGCAGTATTTT.

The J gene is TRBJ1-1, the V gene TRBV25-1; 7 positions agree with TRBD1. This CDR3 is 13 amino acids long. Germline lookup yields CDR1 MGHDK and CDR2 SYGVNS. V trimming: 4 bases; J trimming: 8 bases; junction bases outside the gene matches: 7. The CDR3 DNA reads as TGTGCCAGCAGTGGCAGGGGGTATAACGAAGCTTTCTTT. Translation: CASSGRGYNEAFF. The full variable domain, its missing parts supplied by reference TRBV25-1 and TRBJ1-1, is EADIYQTPRYLVIGTGKKITLECSQTMGHDKMYWYQQDPGMELHLIHYSYGVNSTEKGDLSSESTVSRIRTEHFPLTLESARPSHTSQYLCASSGRGYNEAFFGQGTRLTVV.

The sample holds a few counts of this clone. In DNA form, the CDR3 reads TGTGCCAGCAGCCAAGTACAGGCCCCCTACGAGCAGTACTTC. Its protein is CASSQVQAPYEQYF. This sequence joins TRBV3-1 (or the pseudogene TRBV3-2) and TRBJ2-7; D is perhaps TRBD1 (5 bases). CDR1 LGHDT and CDR2 YNNKEL come from the germline V gene (reference sequence). CDR3 length: 14 amino acids. Trimming removed 1 base from V and 2 bases from J, with 9 bases in between.

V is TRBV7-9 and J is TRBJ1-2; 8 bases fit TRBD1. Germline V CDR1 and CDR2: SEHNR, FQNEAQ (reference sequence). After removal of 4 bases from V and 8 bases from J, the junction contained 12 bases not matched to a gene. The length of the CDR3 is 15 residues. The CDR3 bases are TGTGCCAGCAGCTCCCAGGGGGCCGGAGTGTGGGGCTACACCTTC. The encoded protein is CASSSQGAGVWGYTF.

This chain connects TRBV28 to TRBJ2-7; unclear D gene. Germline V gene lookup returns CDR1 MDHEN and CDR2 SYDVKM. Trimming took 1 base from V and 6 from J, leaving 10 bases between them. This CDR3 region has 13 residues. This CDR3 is CASSLSRSREQYF. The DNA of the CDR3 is TGTGCCAGCAGTTTATCCAGGTCGCGCGAGCAGTACTTC.